The clone carrying this TCR beta chain was seen a single time. The CDR3 covers 14 residues. From germline, CDR1 is SGHRS and CDR2 YFSETQ. The trim removed 3 bases at V and 2 bases at J, leaving 4 bases unmatched. Method: immunoSEQ multiplex PCR; TCRdb's copy keeps in-frame clones and lacks some. The table has 95,000 to 150,000 clones, just over 85% seen once. These data come from a study of blood T cell repertoires in COVID-19. Overall study context: T cells, B-cell-depleted T cells, or PBMCs supplied cDNA or gDNA.

Sequencing was carried out using peripheral blood. The genes are TRBV5-1 and TRBJ2-7, with TRBD2 matching over 8 bases. This TCR was sampled from a woman between 45 and 65 years old with active or convalescent COVID-19. In DNA, the CDR3 is TGCGCCAGCAGCTCTCCGGGACTAGCCTACGAGCAGTACTTC. Amino acid sequence: CASSSPGLAYEQYF.